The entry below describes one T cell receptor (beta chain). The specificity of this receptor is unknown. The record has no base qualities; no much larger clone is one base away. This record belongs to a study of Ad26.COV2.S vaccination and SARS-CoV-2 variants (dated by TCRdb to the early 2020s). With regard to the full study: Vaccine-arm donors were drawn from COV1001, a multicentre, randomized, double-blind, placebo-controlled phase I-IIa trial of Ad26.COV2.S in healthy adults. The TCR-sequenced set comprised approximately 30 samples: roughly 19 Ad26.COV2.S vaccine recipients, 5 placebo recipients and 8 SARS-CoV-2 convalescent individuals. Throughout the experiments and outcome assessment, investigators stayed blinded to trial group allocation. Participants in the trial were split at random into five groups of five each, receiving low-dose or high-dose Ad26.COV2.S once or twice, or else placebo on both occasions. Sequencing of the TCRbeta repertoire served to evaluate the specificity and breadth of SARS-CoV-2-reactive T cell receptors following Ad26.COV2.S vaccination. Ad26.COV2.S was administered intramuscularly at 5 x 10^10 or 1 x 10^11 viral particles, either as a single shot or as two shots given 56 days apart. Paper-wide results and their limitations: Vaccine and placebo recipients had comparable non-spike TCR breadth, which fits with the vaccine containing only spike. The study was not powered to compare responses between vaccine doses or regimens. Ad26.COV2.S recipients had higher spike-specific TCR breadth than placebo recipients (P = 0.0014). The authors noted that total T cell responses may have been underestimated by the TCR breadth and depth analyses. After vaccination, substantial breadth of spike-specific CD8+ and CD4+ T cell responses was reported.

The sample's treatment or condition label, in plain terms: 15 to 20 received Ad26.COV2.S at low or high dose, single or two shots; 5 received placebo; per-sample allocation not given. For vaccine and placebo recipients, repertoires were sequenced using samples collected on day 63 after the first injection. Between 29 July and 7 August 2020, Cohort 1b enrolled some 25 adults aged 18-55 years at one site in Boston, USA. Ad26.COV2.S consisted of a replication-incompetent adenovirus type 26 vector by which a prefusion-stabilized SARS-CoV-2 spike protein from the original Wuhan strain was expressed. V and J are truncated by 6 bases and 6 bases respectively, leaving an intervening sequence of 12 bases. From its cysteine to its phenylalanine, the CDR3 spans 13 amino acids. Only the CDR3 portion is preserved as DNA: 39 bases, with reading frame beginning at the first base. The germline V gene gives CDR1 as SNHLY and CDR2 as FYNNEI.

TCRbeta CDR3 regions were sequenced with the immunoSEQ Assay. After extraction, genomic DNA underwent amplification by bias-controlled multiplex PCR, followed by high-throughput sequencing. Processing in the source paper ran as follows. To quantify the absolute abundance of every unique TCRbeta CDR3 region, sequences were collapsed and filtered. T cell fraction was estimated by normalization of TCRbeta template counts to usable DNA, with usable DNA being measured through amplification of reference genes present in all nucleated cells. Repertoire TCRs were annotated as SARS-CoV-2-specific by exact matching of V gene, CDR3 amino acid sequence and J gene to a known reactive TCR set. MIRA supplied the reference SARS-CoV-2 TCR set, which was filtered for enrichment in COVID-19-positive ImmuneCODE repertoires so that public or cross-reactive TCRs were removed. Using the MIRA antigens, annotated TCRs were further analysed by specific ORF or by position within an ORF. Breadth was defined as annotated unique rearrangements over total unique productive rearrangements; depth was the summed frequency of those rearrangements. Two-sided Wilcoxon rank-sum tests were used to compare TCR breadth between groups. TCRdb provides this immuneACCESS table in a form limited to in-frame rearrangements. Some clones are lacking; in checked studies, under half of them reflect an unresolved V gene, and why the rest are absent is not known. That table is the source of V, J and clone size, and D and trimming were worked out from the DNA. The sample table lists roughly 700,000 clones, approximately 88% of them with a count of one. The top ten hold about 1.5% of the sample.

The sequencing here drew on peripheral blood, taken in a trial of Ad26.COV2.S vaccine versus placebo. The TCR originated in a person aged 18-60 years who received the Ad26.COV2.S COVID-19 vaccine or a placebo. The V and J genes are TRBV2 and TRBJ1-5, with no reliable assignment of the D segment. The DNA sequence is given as TGTGCCAGCAGCGGCGGACTCGCTCAGCCCCAGCATTTT. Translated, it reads CASSGGLAQPQHF.